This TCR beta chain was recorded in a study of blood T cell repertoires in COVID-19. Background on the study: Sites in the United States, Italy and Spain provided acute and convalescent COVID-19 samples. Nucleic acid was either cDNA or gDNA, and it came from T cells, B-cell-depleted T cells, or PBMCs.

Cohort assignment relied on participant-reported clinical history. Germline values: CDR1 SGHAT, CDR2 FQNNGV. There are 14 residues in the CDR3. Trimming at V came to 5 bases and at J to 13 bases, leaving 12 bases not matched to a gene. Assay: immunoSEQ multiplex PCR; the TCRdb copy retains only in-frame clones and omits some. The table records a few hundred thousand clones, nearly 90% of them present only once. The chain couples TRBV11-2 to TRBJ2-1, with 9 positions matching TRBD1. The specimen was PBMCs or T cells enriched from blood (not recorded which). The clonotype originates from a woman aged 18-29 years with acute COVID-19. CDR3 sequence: CASSLFTGGVDQFF. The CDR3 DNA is TGTGCCAGCAGCCTATTTACAGGGGGCGTCGATCAGTTCTTC.